This TCR beta chain appears in the sequencing data of a study of blood T cell repertoires in COVID-19. With V trimmed by 2 bases and J by 7 bases, 5 bases remained unmatched. The germline V gene has CDR1 MNHEY and CDR2 SVGAGI. The CDR3 is made up of 14 amino acids. Clones were read by immunoSEQ multiplex PCR, and TCRdb kept only the in-frame ones, dropping some. Among 200,000 or so clones, around 85% were seen once, and the ten largest hold over 9.5%. The chain joins TRBV6-5 to TRBJ2-1, with 7 bases matching TRBD2. The sequence was obtained from a human donor with active or convalescent COVID-19. The donor label of this sample is uncertain. The sequencing input was peripheral blood. For the CDR3, the DNA is TGTGCCAGCAGTTACACTAGCGCTTATAATGAGCAGTTCTTC. It encodes CASSYTSAYNEQFF.